This passage covers 7 T cell receptor beta chains from one sample sequenced in a study of blood T cell repertoires in COVID-19 (dated by TCRdb to the early 2020s). The receptor library was made with the immunoSEQ multiplex PCR assay. TCRdb limited this immuneACCESS table to in-frame rearrangements with V and J called. A share of clones is missing; checked studies link under half to unresolved V genes, and the rest is unexplained. The sample table lists 300,000 or so clones, 90% of them with a count of one. The ten largest make up 3.7% of the sample. The sequenced sample was peripheral blood. The receptors were sampled from a woman aged 40 to 50 with acute or convalescent COVID-19.

The chain joins TRBV18 to TRBJ1-2; TRBD1 is a possible D gene (5 bases). The CDR3 has 16 residues. The germline CDR1 and CDR2 sequences are KGHSH and LQKENI. The V end was cut by 0 bases, the J end by 5 bases, with 16 bases between. CDR3 sequence: CASSPPAQQAAYGYTF. DNA for the CDR3: TGTGCCAGCTCACCACCCGCCCAACAGGCCGCTTATGGCTACACCTTC.

The genes are TRBV24-1 and TRBJ1-2, with D unclear. The CDR3 runs 15 residues. V shed 3 bases and J shed 4 bases, with 14 bases lying between them. Germline loops: CDR1 KGHDR, CDR2 SFDVKD. The CDR3 is CATSDSAGPIYGYTF. CDR3 DNA sequence: TGTGCCACCAGTGATAGCGCGGGCCCCATCTATGGCTACACCTTC.

The rearrangement links TRBV3-1 (or the pseudogene TRBV3-2) to TRBJ1-4, with D possibly TRBD1 on 6 matching bases. The CDR3 is made up of 14 amino acids. Germline CDR1 and CDR2: LGHDT and YNNKEL (reference sequence). The V and J ends lost 3 bases and 10 bases respectively, with 15 bases between them. This chain's CDR3 is CASSQGQGLVKLFF. In DNA form, the CDR3 reads TGTGCCAGCAGCCAGGGTCAGGGGTTAGTAAAACTGTTTTTT.

This clone was found once. The chain couples TRBV29-1 to TRBJ1-3; D remains ambiguous. CDR3 size: 15 residues. The germline V gene encodes CDR1 SQVTM and CDR2 ANQGSEA. The germline V and J ends were trimmed by 0 bases and 2 bases, with 11 bases remaining between them. DNA of the CDR3: TGCAGCGTTGAAGACGGTAGCGCAGCTGGAAACACCATATATTTT. Its protein product is CSVEDGSAAGNTIYF.

CDR3 bases: TGTGCCACCAGCAGAGTCACAGAGAACTATGGCTACACCTTC. Translation gives CATSRVTENYGYTF. V usage is TRBV15 and J usage is TRBJ1-2; no definite D call. This CDR3 is built from 14 residues. The V and J ends lost 1 base and 2 bases respectively, with 8 bases between them. Germline V gene sequence: CDR1 LNHNV, CDR2 YYDKDF (reference sequence).

CDR3 region: CASSRKDSINQPQHF. CDR3 nucleotide sequence: TGTGCCAGCAGTAGAAAGGACAGTATCAATCAGCCCCAGCATTTT. The V and J genes are TRBV2 and TRBJ1-5, with a possible D match to TRBD1 (6 bases). The germline V gene encodes CDR1 SNHLY and CDR2 FYNNEI. This CDR3 has 15 residues. V dropped 5 bases and J dropped 3 bases, with 14 bases sitting between them.

The chain uses TRBV12-3 or TRBV12-4 and TRBJ2-5; D call uncertain. There are 11 residues in the CDR3. Trimming removed 6 bases at V and 4 bases at J, with 6 bases between. For the CDR3, the DNA is TGTGCCAGCAGCCGCGGAGAGACCCAGTACTTC. Its protein product is CASSRGETQYF.